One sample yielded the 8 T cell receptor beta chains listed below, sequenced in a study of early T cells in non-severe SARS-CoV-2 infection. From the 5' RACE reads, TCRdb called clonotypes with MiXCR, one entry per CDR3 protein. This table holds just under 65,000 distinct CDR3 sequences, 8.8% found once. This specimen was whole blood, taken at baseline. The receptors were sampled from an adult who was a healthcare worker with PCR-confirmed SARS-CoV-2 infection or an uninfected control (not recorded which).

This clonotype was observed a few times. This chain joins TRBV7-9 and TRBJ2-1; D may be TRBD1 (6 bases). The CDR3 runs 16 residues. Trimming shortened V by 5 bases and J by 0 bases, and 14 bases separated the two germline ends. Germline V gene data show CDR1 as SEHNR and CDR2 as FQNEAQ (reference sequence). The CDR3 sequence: CASSGPVGGSYNEQFF. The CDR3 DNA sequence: TGTGCCAGCAGCGGACCCGTAGGGGGCTCCTACAATGAGCAGTTCTTC.

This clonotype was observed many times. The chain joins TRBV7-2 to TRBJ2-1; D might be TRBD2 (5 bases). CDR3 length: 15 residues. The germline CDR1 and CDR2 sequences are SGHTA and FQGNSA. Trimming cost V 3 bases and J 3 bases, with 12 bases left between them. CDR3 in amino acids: CASSFKRSLYNEQFF. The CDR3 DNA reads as TGTGCCAGCAGCTTTAAGCGGTCGCTCTACAATGAGCAGTTCTTC.

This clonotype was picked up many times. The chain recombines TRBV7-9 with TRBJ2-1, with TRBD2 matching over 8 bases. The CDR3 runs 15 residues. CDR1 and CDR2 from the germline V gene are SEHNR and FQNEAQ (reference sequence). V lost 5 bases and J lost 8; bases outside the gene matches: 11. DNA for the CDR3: TGTGCCAGCAGCGCCGCCCTAGCGGGCCTCGATGAGCAGTTCTTC. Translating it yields CASSAALAGLDEQFF.

For the CDR3, the DNA is TGTGCCAGCACCGCAGGGGGGTCTGGCGAGCAGTACTTC. Translation: CASTAGGSGEQYF. The chain joins TRBV3-1 to TRBJ2-7, with D perhaps matching TRBD1 (7 bases). The CDR3 runs 13 residues. V shed 7 bases and J shed 6 bases, with 16 bases lying between them. Germline assignment: CDR1 LGHDT and CDR2 YNNKEL (reference sequence).

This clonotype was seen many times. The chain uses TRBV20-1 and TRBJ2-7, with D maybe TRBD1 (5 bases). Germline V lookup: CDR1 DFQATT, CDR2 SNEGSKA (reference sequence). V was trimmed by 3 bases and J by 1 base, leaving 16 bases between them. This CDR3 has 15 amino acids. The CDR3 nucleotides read TGCAGTGCTAGTTATTTGCCAGGGTTATCCTACGAGCAGTACTTC. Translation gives CSASYLPGLSYEQYF.

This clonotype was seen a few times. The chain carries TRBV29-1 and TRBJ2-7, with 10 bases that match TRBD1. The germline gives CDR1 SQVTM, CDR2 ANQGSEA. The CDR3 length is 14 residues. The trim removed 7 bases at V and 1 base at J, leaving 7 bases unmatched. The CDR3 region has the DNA TGCAGCGCTCTGGACAGGGGGGCATCCTACGAGCAGTACTTC. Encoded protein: CSALDRGASYEQYF.

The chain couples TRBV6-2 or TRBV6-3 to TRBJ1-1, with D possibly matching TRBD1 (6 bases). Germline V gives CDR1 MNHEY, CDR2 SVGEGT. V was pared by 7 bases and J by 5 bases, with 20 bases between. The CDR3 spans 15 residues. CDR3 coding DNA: TGTGCCAGCACCCAAAGGGGGAGCGGGGGGACTGAAGCTTTCTTT. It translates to CASTQRGSGGTEAFF.

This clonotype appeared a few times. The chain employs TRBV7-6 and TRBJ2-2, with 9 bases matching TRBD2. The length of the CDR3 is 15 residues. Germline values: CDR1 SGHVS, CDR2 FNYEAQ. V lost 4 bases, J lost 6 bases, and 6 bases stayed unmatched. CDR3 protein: CASSSRTSEPGELFF. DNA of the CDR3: TGTGCCAGCAGCTCCCGGACTAGCGAGCCCGGGGAGCTGTTTTTT.